This TCR beta chain was sequenced for a study of blood T cell repertoires in COVID-19. On the study more broadly: COVID-19 samples from acute and convalescent phases originated in the United States, Italy and Spain. Sample material is recorded as cDNA or gDNA derived from T cells, B-cell-depleted T cells, or PBMCs.

Trimming took 7 bases from V and 3 from J; bases not matched to a gene: 12. This CDR3 comprises 16 residues. The germline CDR1 and CDR2 sequences are LNHDA and SQIVND (reference sequence). In the original processing: Reference gene primer amplification in the assay estimated nucleated cell counts. TCRdb's table, derived via immunoSEQ multiplex PCR, lists solely in-frame clones and lacks some. The DNA was the basis for D and trimming; V, J and clone size are from that table. Of around 61,000 clones listed, 80% to 90% were seen once; the top ten hold approximately 3%. The receptor was isolated from a man between 45 and 60 years old with active COVID-19. Sequencing was carried out using peripheral blood. The chain uses TRBV19 and TRBJ1-1; TRBD1 agrees at 9 bases. The CDR3 spells CASNPGQGKKDTEAFF. CDR3 bases: TGTGCCAGTAATCCGGGACAGGGAAAGAAGGACACTGAAGCTTTCTTT.